Below, 8 T cell receptor beta chains from the same sample are listed, as sequenced in a study of blood T cell repertoires in COVID-19. TCRdb's table, derived via immunoSEQ multiplex PCR, lists solely in-frame clones and lacks some. The sample contains 220,000 or so clones, roughly 79% of which appear only once. The sample taken for sequencing was peripheral blood. These receptors originate from a woman aged 80 or over with acute or convalescent COVID-19.

V and J are TRBV19 and TRBJ2-1, with TRBD1 as a possible D gene (7 bases). Germline CDR1 reads LNHDA; CDR2 reads SQIVND (reference sequence). V dropped 6 bases and J dropped 8 bases, with 23 bases sitting between them. The CDR3 extends over 16 amino acids. The CDR3 DNA is TGTGCCAGTAGCCCCAGCGAAGCCAGGGGGGAGGATGAGCAGTTCTTC. Translation gives CASSPSEARGEDEQFF. The variable domain in full, with the rest retrieved from reference TRBV19 and TRBJ2-1, is DGGITQSPKYLFRKEGQNVTLSCEQNLNHDAMYWYRQDPGQGLRLIYYSQIVNDFQKGDIAEGYSVSREKKESFPLTVTSAQKNPTAFYLCASSPSEARGEDEQFFGPGTRLTVL.

This clone was picked up one time. The genes are TRBV2 and TRBJ1-1, with unresolved D. CDR1 and CDR2 from the germline V gene are SNHLY and FYNNEI. CDR3 length: 13 amino acids. Between the trimmed V and J ends, which lost 6 bases and 3 bases, there was a span of 11 bases. CDR3 residues: CASSGDGYTEAFF. CDR3 in DNA: TGTGCCAGCAGCGGAGACGGTTACACTGAAGCTTTCTTT.

The table lists this clone with a count of one. V is TRBV4-1 and J is TRBJ1-5; 8 bases map to TRBD1. The CDR3 runs 16 residues. After removal of 6 bases from V and 3 bases from J, the junction contained 10 bases not matched to a gene. CDR1 and CDR2 (germline): MGHRA, YSYEKL. The CDR3 sequence is CASSLGQGGDNQPQHF. The CDR3, as DNA: TGCGCCAGCAGTCTCGGACAGGGAGGGGACAATCAGCCCCAGCATTTT.

This clone was found once. V is TRBV19 and J is TRBJ1-1; 7 nucleotides match TRBD1. Germline V gene lookup returns CDR1 LNHDA and CDR2 SQIVND (reference sequence). J was trimmed by 5 bases and V by 5 bases; bases with no gene match: 11. This CDR3 has 15 amino acids. The CDR3 here is CASSVYRGGGTEAFF. CDR3 DNA sequence: TGTGCCAGTAGTGTATACAGGGGTGGAGGTACTGAAGCTTTCTTT.

This clone was counted only a few times. V gene TRBV29-1 combines with J gene TRBJ1-2; 12 nucleotides agree with TRBD1. After removal of 7 bases from V and 5 bases from J, the junction contained 2 bases not matched to a gene. There are 12 residues in the CDR3. Germline V gene data show CDR1 as SQVTM and CDR2 as ANQGSEA. For the CDR3, the DNA is TGCAGCGCGGGACAGGGGGCTTATGGCTACACCTTC. Translating gives CSAGQGAYGYTF.

The chain uses TRBV14 and TRBJ2-5; 7 bases map to TRBD1. The CDR3 extends over 14 amino acids. The junction had 8 bases not matched to a gene; V was cut back by 3 bases and J by 7 bases. The germline V gene has CDR1 SGHDN and CDR2 FVKESK. In DNA, the CDR3 is TGTGCCAGCAGCCAGGGACAGTCCTCCGGGACCCAGTACTTC. It codes for CASSQGQSSGTQYF.

This clone was observed a few times. This chain links TRBV6-2 or TRBV6-3 with TRBJ1-1, with 8 bases aligning to TRBD1. V lost 2 bases to trimming and J lost 5 bases; unmatched junction nucleotides: 7. The germline gives CDR1 MNHEY, CDR2 SVGEGT. This CDR3 spans 15 amino acids. The CDR3 protein is CASSYGTGGGTEAFF. The CDR3 nucleotides read TGTGCCAGCAGTTACGGAACAGGGGGAGGGACTGAAGCTTTCTTT.

The rearrangement uses TRBV6-2 or TRBV6-3 and TRBJ2-1; 11 positions agree with TRBD2. CDR3 length: 16 residues. Per germline, CDR1 MNHEY and CDR2 SVGEGT. Unmatched junction bases numbered 4, after V lost 5 bases and J lost 1 base. The CDR3 nucleotides read TGTGCCAGCAGTGACCGACTAGCGGGATCCTACAATGAGCAGTTCTTC. Translated, it gives CASSDRLAGSYNEQFF.